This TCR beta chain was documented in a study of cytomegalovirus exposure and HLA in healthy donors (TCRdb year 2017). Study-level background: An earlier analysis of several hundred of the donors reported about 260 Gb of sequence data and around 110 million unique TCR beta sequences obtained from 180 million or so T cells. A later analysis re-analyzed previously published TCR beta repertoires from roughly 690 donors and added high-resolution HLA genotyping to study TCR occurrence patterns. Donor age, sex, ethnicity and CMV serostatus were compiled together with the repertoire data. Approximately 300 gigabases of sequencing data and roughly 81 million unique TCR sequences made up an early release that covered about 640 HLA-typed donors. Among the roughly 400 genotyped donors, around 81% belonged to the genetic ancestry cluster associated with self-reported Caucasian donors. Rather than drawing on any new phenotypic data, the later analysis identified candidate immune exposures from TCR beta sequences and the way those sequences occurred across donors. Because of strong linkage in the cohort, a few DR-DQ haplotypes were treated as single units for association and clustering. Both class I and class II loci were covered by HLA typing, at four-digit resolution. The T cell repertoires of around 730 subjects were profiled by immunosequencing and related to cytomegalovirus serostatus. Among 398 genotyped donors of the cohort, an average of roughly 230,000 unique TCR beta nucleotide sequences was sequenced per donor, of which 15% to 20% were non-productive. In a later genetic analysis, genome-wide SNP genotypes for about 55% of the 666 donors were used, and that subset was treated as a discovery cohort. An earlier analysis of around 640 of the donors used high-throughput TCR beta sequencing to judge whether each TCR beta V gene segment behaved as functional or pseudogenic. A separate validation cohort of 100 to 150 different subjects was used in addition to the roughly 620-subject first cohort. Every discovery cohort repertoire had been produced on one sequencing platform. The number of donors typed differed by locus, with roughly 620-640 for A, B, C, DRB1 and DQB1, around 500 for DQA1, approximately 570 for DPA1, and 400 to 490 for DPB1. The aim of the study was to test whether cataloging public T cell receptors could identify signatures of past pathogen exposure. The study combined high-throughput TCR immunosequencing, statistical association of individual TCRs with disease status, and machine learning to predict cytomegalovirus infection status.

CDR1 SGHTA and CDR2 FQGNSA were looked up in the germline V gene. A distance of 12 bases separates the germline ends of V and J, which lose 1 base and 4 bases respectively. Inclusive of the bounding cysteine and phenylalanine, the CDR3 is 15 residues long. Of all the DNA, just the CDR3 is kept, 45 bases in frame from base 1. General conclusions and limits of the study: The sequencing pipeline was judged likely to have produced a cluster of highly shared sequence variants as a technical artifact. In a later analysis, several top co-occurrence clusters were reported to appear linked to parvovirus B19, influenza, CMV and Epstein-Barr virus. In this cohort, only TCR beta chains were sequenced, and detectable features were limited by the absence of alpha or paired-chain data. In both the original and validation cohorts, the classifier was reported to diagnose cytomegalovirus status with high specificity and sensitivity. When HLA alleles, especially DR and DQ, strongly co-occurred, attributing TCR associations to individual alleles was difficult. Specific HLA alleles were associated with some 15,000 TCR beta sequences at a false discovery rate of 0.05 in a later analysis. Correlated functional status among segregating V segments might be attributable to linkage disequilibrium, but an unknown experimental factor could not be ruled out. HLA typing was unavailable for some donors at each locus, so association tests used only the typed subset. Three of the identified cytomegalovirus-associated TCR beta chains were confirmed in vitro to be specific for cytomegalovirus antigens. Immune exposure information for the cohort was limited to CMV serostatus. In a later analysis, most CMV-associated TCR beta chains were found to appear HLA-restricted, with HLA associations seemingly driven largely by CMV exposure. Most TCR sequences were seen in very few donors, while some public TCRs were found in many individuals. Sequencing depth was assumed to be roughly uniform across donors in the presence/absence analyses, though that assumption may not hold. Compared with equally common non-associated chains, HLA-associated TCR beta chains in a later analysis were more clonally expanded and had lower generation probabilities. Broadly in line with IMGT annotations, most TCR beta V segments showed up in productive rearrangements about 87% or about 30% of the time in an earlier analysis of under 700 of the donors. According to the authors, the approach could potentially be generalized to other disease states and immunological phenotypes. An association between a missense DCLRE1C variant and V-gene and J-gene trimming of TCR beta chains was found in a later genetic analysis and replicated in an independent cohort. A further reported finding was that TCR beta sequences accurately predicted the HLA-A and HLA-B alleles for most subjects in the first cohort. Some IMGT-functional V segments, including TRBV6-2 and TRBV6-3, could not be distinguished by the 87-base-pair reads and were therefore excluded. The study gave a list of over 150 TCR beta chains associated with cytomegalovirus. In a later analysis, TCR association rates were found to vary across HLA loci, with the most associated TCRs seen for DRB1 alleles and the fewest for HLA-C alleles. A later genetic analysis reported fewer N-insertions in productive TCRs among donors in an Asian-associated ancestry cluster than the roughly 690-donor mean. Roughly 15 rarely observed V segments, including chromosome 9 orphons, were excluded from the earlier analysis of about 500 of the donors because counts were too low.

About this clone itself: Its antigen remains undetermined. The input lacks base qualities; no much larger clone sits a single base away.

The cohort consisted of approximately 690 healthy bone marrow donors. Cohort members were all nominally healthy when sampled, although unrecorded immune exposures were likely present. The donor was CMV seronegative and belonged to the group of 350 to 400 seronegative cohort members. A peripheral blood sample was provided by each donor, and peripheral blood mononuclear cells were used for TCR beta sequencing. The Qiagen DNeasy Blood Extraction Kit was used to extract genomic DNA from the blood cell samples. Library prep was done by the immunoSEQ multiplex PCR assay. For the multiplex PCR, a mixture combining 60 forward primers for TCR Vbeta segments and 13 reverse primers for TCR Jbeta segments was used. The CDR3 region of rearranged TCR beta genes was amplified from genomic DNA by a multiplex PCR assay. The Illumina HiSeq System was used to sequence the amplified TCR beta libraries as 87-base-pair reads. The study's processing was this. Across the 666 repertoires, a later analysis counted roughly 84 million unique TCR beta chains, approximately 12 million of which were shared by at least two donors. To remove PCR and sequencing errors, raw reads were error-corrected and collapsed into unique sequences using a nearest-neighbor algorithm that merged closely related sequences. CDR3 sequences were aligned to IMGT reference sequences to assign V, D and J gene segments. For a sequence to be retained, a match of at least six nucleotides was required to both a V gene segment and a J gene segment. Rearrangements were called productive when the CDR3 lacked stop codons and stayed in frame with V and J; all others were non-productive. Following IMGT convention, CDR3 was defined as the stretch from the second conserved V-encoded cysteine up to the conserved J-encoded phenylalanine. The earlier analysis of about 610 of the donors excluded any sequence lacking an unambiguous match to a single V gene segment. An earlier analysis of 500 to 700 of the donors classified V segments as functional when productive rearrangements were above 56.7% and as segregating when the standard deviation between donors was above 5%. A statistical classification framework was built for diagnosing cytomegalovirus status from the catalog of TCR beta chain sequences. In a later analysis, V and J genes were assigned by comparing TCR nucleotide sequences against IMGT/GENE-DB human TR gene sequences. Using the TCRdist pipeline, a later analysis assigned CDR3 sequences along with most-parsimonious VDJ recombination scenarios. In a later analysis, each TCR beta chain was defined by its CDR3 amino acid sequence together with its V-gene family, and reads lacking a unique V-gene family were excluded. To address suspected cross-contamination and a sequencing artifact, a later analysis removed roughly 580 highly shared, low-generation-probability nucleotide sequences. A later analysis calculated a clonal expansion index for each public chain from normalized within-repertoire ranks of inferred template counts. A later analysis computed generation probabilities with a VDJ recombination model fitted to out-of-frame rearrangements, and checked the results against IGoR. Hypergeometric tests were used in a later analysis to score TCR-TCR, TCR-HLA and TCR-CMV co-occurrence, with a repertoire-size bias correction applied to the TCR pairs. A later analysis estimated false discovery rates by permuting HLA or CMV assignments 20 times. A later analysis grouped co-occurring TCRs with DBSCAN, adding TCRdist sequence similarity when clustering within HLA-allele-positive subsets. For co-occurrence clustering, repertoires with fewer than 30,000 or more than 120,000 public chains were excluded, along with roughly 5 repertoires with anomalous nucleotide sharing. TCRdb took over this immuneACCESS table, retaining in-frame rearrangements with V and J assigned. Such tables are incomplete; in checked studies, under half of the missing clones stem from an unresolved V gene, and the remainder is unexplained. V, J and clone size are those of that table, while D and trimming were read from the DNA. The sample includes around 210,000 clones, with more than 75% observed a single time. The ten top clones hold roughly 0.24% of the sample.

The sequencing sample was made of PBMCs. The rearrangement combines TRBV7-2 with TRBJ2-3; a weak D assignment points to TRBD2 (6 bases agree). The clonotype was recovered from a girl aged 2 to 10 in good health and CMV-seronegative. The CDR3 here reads CASSLVGEVADTQYF. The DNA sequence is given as TGTGCCAGCAGCTTAGTGGGGGAGGTGGCAGATACGCAGTATTTT.